This entry lists 32 T cell receptor beta chains sequenced from one sample in a study of cytomegalovirus exposure and HLA in healthy donors. It was with 60 Vbeta and 13 Jbeta primers that the PCR ran. Libraries were prepared by immunoSEQ multiplex PCR; TCRdb keeps only in-frame clonotypes and omits some of them. The top ten hold approximately 1.5% of the sample, which has 150,000 to 250,000 clones, less than 85% seen once. Sequencing input: PBMCs. The source is a girl aged 5 to 17 in good health and CMV-seropositive.

The V and J genes are TRBV18 and TRBJ2-1, with a weak D call TRBD2 (5 bases). This CDR3 has 16 residues. CDR1 is KGHSH, CDR2 LQKENI, per germline. The germline V and J ends were trimmed by 3 bases and 0 bases, with 12 bases remaining between them. The DNA for the CDR3 is TGTGCCAGCTCACCCCCTCCGGGGAGCTCCTACAATGAGCAGTTCTTC. It encodes CASSPPPGSSYNEQFF.

V and J are TRBV30 and TRBJ2-7, with D maybe TRBD1 (6 bases). Per germline, CDR1 GTSNPN and CDR2 SVGIG (reference sequence). The CDR3 totals 14 residues. V was cut by 2 bases and J by 2 bases, with 13 bases left in between. The CDR3 nucleotides read TGTGCCTGGAGTCCAGGGGTAAGCCCCTACGAGCAGTACTTC. Its protein is CAWSPGVSPYEQYF.

V usage is TRBV7-6 and J usage is TRBJ1-1; tentative D call: TRBD1 (5 bases). The CDR3 runs 13 residues. Trimming removed 5 bases at V and 0 bases at J, with 7 bases between. Germline V gene lookup returns CDR1 SGHVS and CDR2 FNYEAQ. CDR3 residues: CASSMTVNTEAFF. The CDR3 DNA reads as TGTGCCAGCAGCATGACAGTGAACACTGAAGCTTTCTTT.

The CDR3 nucleotides read TGTGCCAGCAGGCCCCCGGGACAGGGGGATGGCTACACCTTC. It codes for CASRPPGQGDGYTF. The chain has TRBV6-5 and TRBJ1-2; 11 nucleotides align to TRBD1. The CDR3 covers 14 residues. With 6 bases clipped from V and 6 bases from J, the junction kept 6 bases outside the gene matches. Germline V gene data show CDR1 as MNHEY and CDR2 as SVGAGI.

The chain carries TRBV5-1 and TRBJ2-3; 7 bases fit TRBD1. Germline trimming cut 2 bases from V and 4 bases from J; bases unmatched to any gene: 7. This CDR3 has 15 amino acids. Germline assignment: CDR1 SGHRS and CDR2 YFSETQ. The CDR3 spells CASSLPTGRSDTQYF. CDR3 in DNA: TGCGCCAGCAGCTTACCGACAGGGCGCTCAGATACGCAGTATTTT.

The V gene is TRBV14, the J gene TRBJ1-6; D is uncertain. CDR1 and CDR2 from the germline V gene are SGHDN and FVKESK. Trimming took 1 base from V and 5 from J, leaving 9 bases between them. The CDR3 is 15 amino acids. The CDR3 nucleotides read TGTGCCAGCAGCCAAGTGGGCAGCAATAATTCACCCCTCCACTTT. Translating gives CASSQVGSNNSPLHF.

The CDR3 bases are TGTGCCAGTAGCGGACTAGCGGGGGGGCGAGAGACCCAGTACTTC. Translated: CASSGLAGGRETQYF. This chain joins TRBV19 and TRBJ2-5; 15 nucleotides match TRBD2. The CDR3 covers 15 residues. Germline CDR1 is LNHDA and CDR2 is SQIVND (reference sequence). Trimming at V came to 6 bases and at J to 4 bases, leaving 3 bases not matched to a gene.

The gene calls are TRBV5-1 and TRBJ2-2; no clear D. The CDR3 is 16 amino acids. Trimming took off 0 bases at V and 3 bases at J, with 12 bases between the two ends. Germline CDR1 and CDR2: SGHRS and YFSETQ. CDR3 region: CASSLEARVYTGELFF. The CDR3 nucleotides are TGCGCCAGCAGCTTGGAGGCTAGAGTGTACACCGGGGAGCTGTTTTTT. Combining the CDR3 with reference TRBV5-1 and TRBJ2-2 gives the whole variable domain KAGVTQTPRYLIKTRGQQVTLSCSPISGHRSVSWYQQTPGQGLQFLFEYFSETQRNKGNFPGRFSGRQFSNSRSEMNVSTLELGDSALYLCASSLEARVYTGELFFGEGSRLTVL.

CDR3 in amino acids: CASSTHRGANTEAFF. For the CDR3, the DNA is TGTGCCAGCTCAACGCACCGGGGAGCGAACACTGAAGCTTTCTTT. V gene TRBV18 combines with J gene TRBJ1-1; D gene ambiguous. Trimming took off 5 bases at V and 1 base at J, with 14 bases between the two ends. Per the germline V gene, CDR1 is KGHSH and CDR2 is LQKENI. The CDR3 extends over 15 amino acids.

This sequence joins TRBV2 and TRBJ1-2; 10 bases align to TRBD1. The CDR3 is made up of 16 amino acids. Germline lookup yields CDR1 SNHLY and CDR2 FYNNEI. With 6 bases clipped from V and 1 base from J, the junction kept 8 bases outside the gene matches. CDR3 coding DNA: TGTGCCAGCAGCGCTGACAGGGGGCGCGGTAACTATGGCTACACCTTC. This sequence encodes CASSADRGRGNYGYTF.

This chain joins TRBV5-6 and TRBJ2-1; 7 bases are shared with TRBD1. J was trimmed by 0 bases and V by 2 bases; bases with no gene match: 14. Germline V gene data show CDR1 as SGHDT and CDR2 as YYEEEE. The CDR3 has 19 amino acids. CDR3 residues: CASSFHLPGTESSYNEQFF. CDR3 sequence (DNA): TGTGCCAGCAGCTTCCACCTCCCCGGGACAGAAAGCTCCTACAATGAGCAGTTCTTC.

This chain links TRBV11-2 with TRBJ2-5; 8 bases fit TRBD1. Germline V CDR1 and CDR2: SGHAT, FQNNGV. This CDR3 region has 16 residues. V was pared by 7 bases and J by 1 base, with 11 bases of the junction left unmatched. CDR3 amino acids: CASTPSPGGFQETQYF. The DNA of the CDR3 is TGTGCCAGCACCCCGTCCCCAGGGGGCTTCCAAGAGACCCAGTACTTC. The full variable domain, completed using reference TRBV11-2 and TRBJ2-5, is EAGVAQSPRYKIIEKRQSVAFWCNPISGHATLYWYQQILGQGPKLLIQFQNNGVVDDSQLPKDRFSAERLKGVDSTLKIQPAKLEDSAVYLCASTPSPGGFQETQYFGPGTRLLVL.

V and J are TRBV11-2 and TRBJ2-5; 14 positions agree with TRBD2. The better agreement between TRBJ2-7 and the DNA end casts doubt on the J call. Germline-derived CDR1 and CDR2 are SGHAT and FQNNGV. The CDR3 consists of 17 residues. CDR3 sequence reads: CASSRGLAGDLSYEQYF. The CDR3 DNA reads TGTGCCAGCAGCCGGGGACTAGCGGGGGACCTTTCCTACGAGCAGTACTTC.

The chain recombines TRBV5-1 with TRBJ1-6; D unresolved. The CDR3 is 14 residues long. Germline lookup yields CDR1 SGHRS and CDR2 YFSETQ. Trimming left V 2 bases short and J 7 bases short, with 10 bases between. As DNA, the CDR3 is TGCGCCAGCAGCTTTGCGGGTGGAAATTCACCCCTCCACTTT. Translated: CASSFAGGNSPLHF.

The chain joins TRBV4-2 to TRBJ1-2, with TRBD1 matching over 7 bases. From germline, CDR1 is LGHNA and CDR2 YNFKEQ. Unmatched junction bases numbered 1, after V lost 0 bases and J lost 3 bases. The CDR3 is 14 residues long. CDR3 sequence reads: CASSQDTGDYGYTF. The CDR3 bases are TGTGCCAGCAGCCAAGATACAGGGGACTATGGCTACACCTTC.

The chain combines TRBV7-9 with TRBJ2-5; TRBD1 matches 7 bases. The germline V gene has CDR1 SEHNR and CDR2 FQNEAQ (reference sequence). V lost 3 bases and J lost 2; bases outside the gene matches: 6. CDR3 length equals 15 residues. CDR3 sequence (DNA): TGTGCCAGCAGCTTCGACAGGGCTGGTCAAGAGACCCAGTACTTC. It yields the protein CASSFDRAGQETQYF.

V usage is TRBV6-1 and J usage is TRBJ1-2; D is perhaps TRBD1 (6 bases). Trimming removed 7 bases at V and 5 bases at J, with 11 bases between. The CDR3 sequence is 12 residues long. Germline CDR1 is MNHNS and CDR2 is SASEGT. CDR3 protein: CASNLQGYGYTF. The CDR3 nucleotides are TGTGCCAGCAACTTACAGGGATATGGCTACACCTTC.

Regarding this clone: Other DNA sequences in the sample encode the same CDR3. The chain carries TRBV7-2 and TRBJ2-7; no reliable D call. This CDR3 has 13 amino acids. The germline CDR1 and CDR2 sequences are SGHTA and FQGNSA. With 1 base removed from V and 2 bases from J, the gap between germline ends came to 6 bases. DNA of the CDR3: TGTGCCAGCAGCTTAGGGAGAACCTACGAGCAGTACTTC. The encoded protein is CASSLGRTYEQYF.

The gene calls are TRBV7-2 and TRBJ2-3, with D unclear. CDR1 and CDR2 from the germline V gene are SGHTA and FQGNSA. The CDR3 runs to 18 residues. Deletions cut 2 bases from V and 0 bases from J, with 18 bases between. CDR3 in amino acids: CASSLLSGSITSTDTQYF. CDR3 in DNA: TGTGCCAGCAGCTTACTATCCGGGTCGATAACTAGCACAGATACGCAGTATTTT.

The J gene is TRBJ2-7, the V gene TRBV2; tentative D call: TRBD1 (5 bases). V lost 7 bases to trimming and J lost 3 bases, with 13 bases between them. Germline V gene data show CDR1 as SNHLY and CDR2 as FYNNEI. The length of the CDR3 is 13 residues. This CDR3 reads CASTPDIFYEQYF. The CDR3 nucleotides read TGTGCCAGCACCCCGGACATTTTCTACGAGCAGTACTTC.

This clone has a handful of counts. The same CDR3 can be traced to other DNA sequences in this sample. The chain is built from TRBV6-5 and TRBJ2-7; 10 bases line up with TRBD1. CDR1 MNHEY and CDR2 SVGAGI come from the germline V gene. The CDR3 is 14 residues long. After removal of 6 bases from V and 7 bases from J, the junction contained 9 bases not matched to a gene. CDR3 DNA sequence: TGTGCCAGCAGGACCGGGACAGGGGTCGGGGAGCAGTACTTC. Translation gives CASRTGTGVGEQYF.

The rearrangement links TRBV19 to TRBJ2-5, with D possibly matching TRBD2 (7 bases). Germline assignment: CDR1 LNHDA and CDR2 SQIVND (reference sequence). Trimming took 4 bases from V and 1 from J, leaving 13 bases between them. CDR3 length: 15 residues. This CDR3 is CASSRGGSGQETQYF. For the CDR3, the DNA is TGTGCCAGTAGTAGGGGGGGCAGTGGCCAAGAGACCCAGTACTTC. The whole variable domain, filled in from reference TRBV19 and TRBJ2-5, reads DGGITQSPKYLFRKEGQNVTLSCEQNLNHDAMYWYRQDPGQGLRLIYYSQIVNDFQKGDIAEGYSVSREKKESFPLTVTSAQKNPTAFYLCASSRGGSGQETQYFGPGTRLLVL.

The chain uses TRBV10-3 and TRBJ1-5, with 8 bases that match TRBD1. There are 14 residues in the CDR3. CDR1 is ENHRY, CDR2 SYGVKD, per germline. With V trimmed by 2 bases and J by 6 bases, 3 bases remained unmatched. Written as DNA, the CDR3 is TGTGCCATCAGTGAGGAGGACAGGGCTCAGCCCCAGCATTTT. It codes for CAISEEDRAQPQHF.

The chain employs TRBV29-1 and TRBJ2-3, with D tentatively TRBD1 (6 bases). This CDR3 region has 12 residues. Germline V gene data show CDR1 as SQVTM and CDR2 as ANQGSEA. V was pared by 4 bases and J by 4 bases, with 9 bases between. The DNA for the CDR3 is TGCAGCGTTGCATGGACAGCAGATACGCAGTATTTT. It is translated as CSVAWTADTQYF.

V is TRBV6-9 and J is TRBJ2-2; D ambiguous. This CDR3 region has 12 residues. Germline CDR1 and CDR2: MNHGY and SVAAGI. V dropped 2 bases and J dropped 8 bases, with 6 bases sitting between them. The chain's CDR3 is CASSYLAGELFF. The CDR3 nucleotides read TGTGCCAGCAGTTATCTGGCTGGGGAGCTGTTTTTT.

The chain joins TRBV11-3 to TRBJ2-5; 8 bases are shared with TRBD1. The J call may be incorrect, as the DNA end agrees better with TRBJ2-7. The CDR3 has 13 residues. The germline gives CDR1 SGHNT, CDR2 YENEEA. CDR3 nucleotides: TGTGCCAGCAGCCCTGACAGGGGCTACGAGCAGTACTTC. This sequence encodes CASSPDRGYEQYF.

The V and J genes are TRBV5-4 and TRBJ2-3, with 15 bases that match TRBD2. There are 20 residues in the CDR3. V shed 2 bases and J 4 bases; nucleotides not matched to a gene: 14. Germline V gives CDR1 SGHNT, CDR2 YYREEE (reference sequence). Here the CDR3 DNA reads TGTGCCAGCAGCTTTCCGTCAATATGGACTAGCGGGGGGGCAGCAGATACGCAGTATTTT. Encoded protein: CASSFPSIWTSGGAADTQYF.

V and J are TRBV11-2 and TRBJ2-1; tentatively, D is TRBD2 (5 bases). Germline loops: CDR1 SGHAT, CDR2 FQNNGV. V dropped 1 base and J dropped 7 bases, with 11 bases sitting between them. The length of the CDR3 is 14 residues. The CDR3 sequence is CASSLVDFTNEQFF. In DNA, the CDR3 is TGTGCCAGCAGCTTAGTGGACTTTACGAATGAGCAGTTCTTC.

The chain couples TRBV7-6 to TRBJ2-7; TRBD1 matches 7 bases. V dropped 5 bases and J dropped 5; count of bases not matched to a gene: 6. CDR3 size: 13 residues. Germline CDR1 reads SGHVS; CDR2 reads FNYEAQ. The CDR3 loop reads CASSLTGDHEQYF. The CDR3 DNA reads as TGTGCCAGCAGCCTCACAGGGGACCACGAGCAGTACTTC.

V is TRBV7-9 and J is TRBJ2-7, with D maybe TRBD1 (6 bases). The CDR3 runs 15 residues. The V gene's germline CDR1 is SEHNR and CDR2 FQNEAQ (reference sequence). V lost 5 bases, J lost 2 bases, and 16 bases lay in between. CDR3 nucleotide sequence: TGTGCCAGCAGCCAAAGGGACATCCTGGCCTACGAGCAGTACTTC. As protein: CASSQRDILAYEQYF.

This clone is a singleton in its sample. The chain uses TRBV6-1 and TRBJ1-2; 11 bases agree with TRBD1. V trimming: 5 bases; J trimming: 3 bases; junction bases outside the gene matches: 5. There are 15 residues in the CDR3. The germline gives CDR1 MNHNS, CDR2 SASEGT. The CDR3, as DNA: TGTGCCAGCAGTTCCGGGACAGGGGGTTACTATGGCTACACCTTC. Protein: CASSSGTGGYYGYTF.

This chain links TRBV10-3 with TRBJ1-2, with D hard to call. The V end was cut by 11 bases, the J end by 2 bases, with 15 bases between. Germline values: CDR1 ENHRY, CDR2 SYGVKD. This CDR3 is built from 13 residues. This chain's CDR3 is CALTVAKNYGYTF. The CDR3 coding sequence is TGTGCCCTAACGGTTGCGAAGAACTATGGCTACACCTTC.